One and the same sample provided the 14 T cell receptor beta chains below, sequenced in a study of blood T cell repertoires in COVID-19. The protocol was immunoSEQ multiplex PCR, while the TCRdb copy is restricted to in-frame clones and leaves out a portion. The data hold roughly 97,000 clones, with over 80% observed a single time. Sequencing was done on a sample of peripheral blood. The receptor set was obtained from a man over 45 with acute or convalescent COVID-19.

CDR3 sequence (DNA): TGCGCCAGCAGCCTGGGACTAGCGCGCAATGAGCAGTTCTTC. Its protein product is CASSLGLARNEQFF. The chain couples TRBV5-1 to TRBJ2-1; 10 bases fit TRBD2. The CDR3 sequence is 14 residues long. CDR1 and CDR2 from the germline V gene are SGHRS and YFSETQ. The ends lost 4 bases at V and 6 bases at J; junction bases unmatched: 4.

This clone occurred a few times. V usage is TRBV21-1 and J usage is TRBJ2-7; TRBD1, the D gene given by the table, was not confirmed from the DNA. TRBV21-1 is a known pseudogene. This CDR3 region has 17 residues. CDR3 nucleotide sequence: TGTGCCAGCAGCAAAGCGCTTTACAGTGGGGGCACCGACGAGCAGTACTTC. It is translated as CASSKALYSGGTDEQYF.

CDR3 amino acids: CASSVGSSGVLEQYF. In DNA, the CDR3 is TGTGCCAGCAGCGTAGGGAGTAGCGGGGTCCTGGAGCAGTACTTC. The chain uses TRBV9 and TRBJ2-7, with TRBD2 matching 8 bases. The junction had 9 bases not matched to a gene; V was cut back by 0 bases and J by 7 bases. CDR1 and CDR2 from the germline V gene are SGDLS and YYNGEE. The CDR3 extends over 15 amino acids.

The CDR3 is CASSPSVGTASYEQYF. Written as DNA, the CDR3 is TGTGCCAGCAGTCCCTCGGTGGGGACAGCCTCCTACGAGCAGTACTTC. The chain employs TRBV6-4 and TRBJ2-7, with 7 bases lining up with TRBD1. Germline V gives CDR1 MRHNA, CDR2 SNTAGT. V lost 5 bases to trimming and J lost 0 bases; unmatched junction nucleotides: 10. The CDR3 covers 16 residues.

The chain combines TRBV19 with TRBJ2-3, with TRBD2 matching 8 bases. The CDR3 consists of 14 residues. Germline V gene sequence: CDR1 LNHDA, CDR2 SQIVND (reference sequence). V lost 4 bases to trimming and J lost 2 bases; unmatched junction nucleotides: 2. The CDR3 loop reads CASSTAGATDTQYF. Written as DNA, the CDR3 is TGTGCCAGTAGTACAGCGGGAGCCACAGATACGCAGTATTTT.

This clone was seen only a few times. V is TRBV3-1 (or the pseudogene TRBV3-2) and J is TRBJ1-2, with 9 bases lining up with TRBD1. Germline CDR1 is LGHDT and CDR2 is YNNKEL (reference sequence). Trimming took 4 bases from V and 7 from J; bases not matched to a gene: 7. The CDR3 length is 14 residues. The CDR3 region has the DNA TGTGCCAGCAGCCCTTCGGACAGGGGTGGTGGCTACACCTTC. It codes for CASSPSDRGGGYTF.

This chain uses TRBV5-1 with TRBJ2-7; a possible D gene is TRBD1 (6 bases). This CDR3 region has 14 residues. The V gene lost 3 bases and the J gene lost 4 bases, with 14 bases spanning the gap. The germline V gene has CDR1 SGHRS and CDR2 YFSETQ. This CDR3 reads CASSSRDKKYEQYF. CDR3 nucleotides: TGCGCCAGCAGCTCCCGGGACAAGAAATACGAGCAGTACTTC.

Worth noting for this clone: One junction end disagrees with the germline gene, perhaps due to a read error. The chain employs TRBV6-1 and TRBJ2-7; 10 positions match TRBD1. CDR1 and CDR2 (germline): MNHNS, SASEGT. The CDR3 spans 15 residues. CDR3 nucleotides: TGTGCCAGCAGCGAAGACAGGGGGCGGAACAACGAGCAGTACTTC. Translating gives CASSEDRGRNNEQYF.

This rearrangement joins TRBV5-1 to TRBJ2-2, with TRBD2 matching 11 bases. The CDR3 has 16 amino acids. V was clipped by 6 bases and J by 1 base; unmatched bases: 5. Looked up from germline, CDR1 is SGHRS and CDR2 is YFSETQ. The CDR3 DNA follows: TGCGCCAGCAAAACCGGGACTAGCGGGAACACCGGGGAGCTGTTTTTT. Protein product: CASKTGTSGNTGELFF.

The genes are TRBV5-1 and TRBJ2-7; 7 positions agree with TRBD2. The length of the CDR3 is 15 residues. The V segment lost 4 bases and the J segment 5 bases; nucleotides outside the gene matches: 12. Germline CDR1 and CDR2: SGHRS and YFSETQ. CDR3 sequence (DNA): TGCGCCAGCAGCCCCCGACTCGCGGGAGTCCACGAGCAGTACTTC. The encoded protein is CASSPRLAGVHEQYF.

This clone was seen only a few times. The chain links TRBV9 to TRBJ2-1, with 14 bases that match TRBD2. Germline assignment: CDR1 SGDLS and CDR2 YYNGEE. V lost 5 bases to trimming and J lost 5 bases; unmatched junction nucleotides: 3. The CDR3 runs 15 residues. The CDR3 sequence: CASSGTSGGHNEQFF. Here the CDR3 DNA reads TGTGCCAGCAGTGGGACTAGCGGGGGACACAATGAGCAGTTCTTC. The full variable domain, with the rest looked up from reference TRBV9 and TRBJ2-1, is DSGVTQTPKHLITATGQRVTLRCSPRSGDLSVYWYQQSLDQGLQFLIQYYNGEERAKGNILERFSAQQFPDLHSELNLSSLELGDSALYFCASSGTSGGHNEQFFGPGTRLTVL.

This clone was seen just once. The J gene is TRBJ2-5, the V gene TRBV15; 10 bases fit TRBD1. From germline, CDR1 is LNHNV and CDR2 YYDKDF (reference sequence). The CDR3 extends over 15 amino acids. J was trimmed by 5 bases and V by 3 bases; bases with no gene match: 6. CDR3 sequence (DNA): TGTGCCACCAGCAGTGACAGGGGGCTAAAGGAGACCCAGTACTTC. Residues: CATSSDRGLKETQYF. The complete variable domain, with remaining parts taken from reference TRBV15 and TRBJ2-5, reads DAMVIQNPRYQVTQFGKPVTLSCSQTLNHNVMYWYQQKSSQAPKLLFHYYDKDFNNEADTPDNFQSRRPNTSFCFLDIRSPGLGDTAMYLCATSSDRGLKETQYFGPGTRLLVL.

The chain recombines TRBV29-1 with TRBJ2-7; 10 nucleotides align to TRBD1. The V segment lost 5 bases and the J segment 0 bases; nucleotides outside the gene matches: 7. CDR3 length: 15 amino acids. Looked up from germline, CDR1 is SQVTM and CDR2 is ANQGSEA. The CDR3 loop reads CSVKNGTGASYEQYF. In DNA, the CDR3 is TGCAGCGTTAAAAACGGGACAGGGGCCTCCTACGAGCAGTACTTC.

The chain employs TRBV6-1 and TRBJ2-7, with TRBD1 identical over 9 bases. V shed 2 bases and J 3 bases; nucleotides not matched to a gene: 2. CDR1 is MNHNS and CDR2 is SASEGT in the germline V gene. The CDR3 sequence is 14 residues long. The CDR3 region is CASSETGGGYEQYF. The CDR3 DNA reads TGTGCCAGCAGTGAAACAGGGGGCGGCTACGAGCAGTACTTC.